The entry below gives a single TCR beta chain sequence along with its context. Its target antigen remains unknown. There are no base qualities to consult, and no much larger clone falls within one base. CDR1 and CDR2, looked up from the germline V gene, are SGHTS and YDEGEE. Here V drops 0 bases and J drops 8 bases, and the junction holds 4 bases not matched to any gene. The CDR3 numbers 14 residues from cysteine through phenylalanine. CDR3 DNA only is kept here, 42 bases in frame from base 1. This entry comes from a study (dated by TCRdb to the mid-2010s). To prepare the library, RT-PCR was applied. TCRdb shows the sequencer as Illumina MiSeq. TCRdb ran its own pipeline on the public reads, namely fastp trimming at Q25 and MiXCR clone calling, and kept in-frame beta chains. Under each unique CDR3 protein, matching rows form one entry showing the most common genes and DNA. For this sample the table gives hundreds of thousands of distinct CDR3 sequences, of which approximately 15% were detected only once. The ten largest clonotypes hold roughly 3.9% of the sample.

The chain couples TRBV5-8 to TRBJ1-4; 7 nucleotides in the junction match TRBD1. This TCR was sampled from a female donor in good health, serving as a healthy control. Sequenced sample: memory CD4+ T cells from blood. CDR3 reads: CASSLEGAYEKLFF. The base sequence is TGTGCCAGCAGCTTGGAGGGGGCTTACGAAAAACTGTTTTTT.